This T cell receptor (beta chain) was identified in a study of blood T cells in healthy people across ages. Drawing of peripheral blood yielded ten milliliters from each donor. Primed by a sample-barcoded 5' primer and a J-beta primer mix, a second PCR proceeded for about 6 to 12 cycles. TCRdb ran MiXCR on the 5' RACE reads and lists one entry per CDR3 protein. The repertoire has about 1.7 million distinct CDR3 sequences, about 30% of them found once; the top ten carry around 7.7%. With 1 base clipped from V and 8 bases from J, the junction kept 9 bases outside the gene matches. CDR1 is LGHDT and CDR2 is YNNKEL in the germline V gene (reference sequence). This CDR3 is built from 16 residues.

This chain connects TRBV3-1 to TRBJ2-1; TRBD2 matches at 9 bases. Sample: blood. The clonotype originates from a woman aged 25 to 39 in good health. The CDR3 protein is CASSQVGGRASDEQFF. CDR3 nucleotides: TGTGCCAGCAGCCAAGTCGGCGGGAGGGCCTCGGATGAGCAGTTCTTC.